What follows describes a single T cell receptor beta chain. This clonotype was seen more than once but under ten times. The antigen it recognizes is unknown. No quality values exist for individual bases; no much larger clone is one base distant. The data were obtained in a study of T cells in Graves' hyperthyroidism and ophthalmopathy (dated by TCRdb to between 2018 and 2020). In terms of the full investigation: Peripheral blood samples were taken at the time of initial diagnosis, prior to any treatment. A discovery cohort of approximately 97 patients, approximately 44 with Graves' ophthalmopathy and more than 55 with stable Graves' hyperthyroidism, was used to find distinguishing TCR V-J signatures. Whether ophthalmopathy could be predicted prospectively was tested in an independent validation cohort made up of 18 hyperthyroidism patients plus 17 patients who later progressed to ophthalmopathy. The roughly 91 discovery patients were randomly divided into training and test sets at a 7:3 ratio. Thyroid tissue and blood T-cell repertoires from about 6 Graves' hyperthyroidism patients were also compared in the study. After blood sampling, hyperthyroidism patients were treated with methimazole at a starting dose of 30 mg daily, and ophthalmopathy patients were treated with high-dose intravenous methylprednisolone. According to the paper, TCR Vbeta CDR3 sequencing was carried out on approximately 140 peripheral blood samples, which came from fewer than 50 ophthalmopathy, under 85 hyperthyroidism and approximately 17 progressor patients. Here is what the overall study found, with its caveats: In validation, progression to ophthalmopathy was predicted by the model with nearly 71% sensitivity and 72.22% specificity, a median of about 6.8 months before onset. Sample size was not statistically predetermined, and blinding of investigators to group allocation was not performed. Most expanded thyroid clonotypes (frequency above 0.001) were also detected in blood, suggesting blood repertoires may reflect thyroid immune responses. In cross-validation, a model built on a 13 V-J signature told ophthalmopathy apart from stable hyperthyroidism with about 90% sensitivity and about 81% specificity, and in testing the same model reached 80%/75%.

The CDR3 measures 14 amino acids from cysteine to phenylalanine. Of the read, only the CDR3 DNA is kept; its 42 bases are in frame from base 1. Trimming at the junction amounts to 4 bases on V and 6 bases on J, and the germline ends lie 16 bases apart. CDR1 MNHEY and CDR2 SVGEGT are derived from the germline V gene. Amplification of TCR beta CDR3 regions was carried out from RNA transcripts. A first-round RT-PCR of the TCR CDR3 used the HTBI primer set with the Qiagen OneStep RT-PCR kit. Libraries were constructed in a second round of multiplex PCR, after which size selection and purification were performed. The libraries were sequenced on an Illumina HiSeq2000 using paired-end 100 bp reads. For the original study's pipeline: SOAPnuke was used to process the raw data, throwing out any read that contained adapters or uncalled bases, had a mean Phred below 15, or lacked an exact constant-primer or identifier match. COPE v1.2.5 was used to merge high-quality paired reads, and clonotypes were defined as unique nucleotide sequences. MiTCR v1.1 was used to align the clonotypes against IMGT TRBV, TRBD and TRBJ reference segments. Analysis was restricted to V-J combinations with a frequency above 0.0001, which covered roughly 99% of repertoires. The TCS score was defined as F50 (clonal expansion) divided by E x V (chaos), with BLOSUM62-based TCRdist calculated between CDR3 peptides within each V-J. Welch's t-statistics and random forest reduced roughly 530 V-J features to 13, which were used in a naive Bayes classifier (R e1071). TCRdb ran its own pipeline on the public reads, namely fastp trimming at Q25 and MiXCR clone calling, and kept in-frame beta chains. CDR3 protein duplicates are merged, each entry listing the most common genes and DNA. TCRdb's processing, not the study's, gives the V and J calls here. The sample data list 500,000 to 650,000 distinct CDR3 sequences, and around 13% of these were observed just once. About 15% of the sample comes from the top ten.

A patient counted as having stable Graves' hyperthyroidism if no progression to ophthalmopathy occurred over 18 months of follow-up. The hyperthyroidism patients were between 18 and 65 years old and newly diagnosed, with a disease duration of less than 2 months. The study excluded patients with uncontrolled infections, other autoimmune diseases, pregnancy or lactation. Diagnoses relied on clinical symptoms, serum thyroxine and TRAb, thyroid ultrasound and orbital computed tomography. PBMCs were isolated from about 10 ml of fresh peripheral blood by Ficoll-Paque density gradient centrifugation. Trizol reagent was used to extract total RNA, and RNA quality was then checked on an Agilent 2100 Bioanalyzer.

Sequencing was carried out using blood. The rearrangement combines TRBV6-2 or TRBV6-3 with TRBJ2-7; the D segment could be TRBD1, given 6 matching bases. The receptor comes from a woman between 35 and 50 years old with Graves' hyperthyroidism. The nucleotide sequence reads TGTGCCAGCAGTTCTGACAGGTCGGGTGGCGAGCAGTACTTC. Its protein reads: CASSSDRSGGEQYF.